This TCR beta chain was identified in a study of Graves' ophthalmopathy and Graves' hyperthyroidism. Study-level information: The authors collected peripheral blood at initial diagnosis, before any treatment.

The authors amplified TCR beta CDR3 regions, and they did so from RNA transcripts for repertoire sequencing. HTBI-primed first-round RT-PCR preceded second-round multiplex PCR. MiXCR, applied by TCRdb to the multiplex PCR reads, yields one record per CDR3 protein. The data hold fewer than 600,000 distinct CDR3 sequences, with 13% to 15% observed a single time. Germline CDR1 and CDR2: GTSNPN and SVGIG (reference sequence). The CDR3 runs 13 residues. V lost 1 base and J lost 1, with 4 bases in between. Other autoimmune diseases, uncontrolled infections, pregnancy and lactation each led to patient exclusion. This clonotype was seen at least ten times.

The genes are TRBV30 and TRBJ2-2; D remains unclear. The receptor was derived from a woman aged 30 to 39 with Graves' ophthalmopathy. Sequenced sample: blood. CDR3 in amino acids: CAWSAKNTGELFF. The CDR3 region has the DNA TGTGCCTGGAGTGCCAAGAACACCGGGGAGCTGTTTTTT.